This T cell receptor beta chain was profiled in a study of T-cell memory formation after mild COVID-19. Findings and limits, study-wide: Contracting CD4+ clones sat mainly in CM and EM; CD8+ in EMRA.

5'RACE primed at constant segments yielded TCR alpha and TCR beta cDNA libraries bearing sample barcodes and UMIs. Via MiXCR, TCRdb re-called the 5' RACE reads, giving one row per CDR3 protein. Counted here are roughly 480,000 distinct CDR3 sequences, approximately 25% occurring once; the ten biggest clones make up under 15%. This clonotype was seen at least ten times. Its antigen remains unknown. The receptor was derived from an adult woman who had mild COVID-19 (a few samples of this study predate the infection). Cell type and time point are not known. Sequencing was done on a sample of PBMCs or a T cell subset sorted from them (not recorded which).

The CDR3 protein is CASSYRTADTQYF. DNA of the CDR3: TGCGCCAGCAGCTACCGGACTGCCGATACGCAGTATTTT. The gene calls are TRBV5-1 and TRBJ2-3; weak D call: TRBD2 (5 bases). V was clipped by 3 bases and J by 6 bases, with 11 bases between them. This CDR3 has 13 residues. The germline V gene has CDR1 SGHRS and CDR2 YFSETQ.